The 21 T cell receptor beta chains below were found in one sample sequenced in a study of T cell responses to AZD1222 COVID-19 vaccine. Assay used: immunoSEQ multiplex PCR; TCRdb lists only in-frame clones, some missing. The table records around 140,000 clones, about 93% of them present only once. The starting material was peripheral blood, obtained on day 0 of AZD1222 vaccination. The receptors derive from an adult in good health.

The J gene is TRBJ1-1, the V gene TRBV5-6; D uncertain. The CDR3 has 12 amino acids. The V gene's germline CDR1 is SGHDT and CDR2 YYEEEE. Trimming took 5 bases from V and 0 from J, leaving 5 bases between them. The CDR3 DNA follows: TGTGCCAGCAGTCAGATGAACACTGAAGCTTTCTTT. It encodes CASSQMNTEAFF.

The V gene is TRBV27, the J gene TRBJ1-2, with a possible D match to TRBD1 (6 bases). The V end lost 6 bases, the J end lost 8 bases, and 16 bases lay between the germline ends. Looked up from germline, CDR1 is MNHEY and CDR2 is SMNVEV (reference sequence). This CDR3 has 13 residues. This CDR3 is CASSPIQGYGYTF. CDR3 nucleotides: TGTGCCAGCAGCCCAATACAGGGTTACGGCTACACCTTC.

This chain uses TRBV10-2 with TRBJ2-4, with D perhaps being TRBD1 or TRBD2 (6 bases each). Trimming stripped 4 bases from V and 9 bases from J, with 19 bases between. The CDR3 is 15 amino acids. The germline gives CDR1 WSHSY, CDR2 SAAADI. The CDR3 loop reads CASSVTGLGGSIQYF. The CDR3 DNA reads as TGCGCCAGCAGTGTAACCGGACTGGGGGGCAGCATTCAGTACTTC.

This chain joins TRBV4-3 and TRBJ2-1; D remains ambiguous. V was clipped by 0 bases and J by 2 bases, with 14 bases between them. Per the germline V gene, CDR1 is LGHNA and CDR2 is YSLEER. The CDR3 runs 17 residues. The chain's CDR3 is CASSQDLVGIPYNEQFF. In DNA, the CDR3 is TGCGCCAGCAGCCAAGATCTTGTGGGGATCCCCTACAATGAGCAGTTCTTC.

CDR3 coding DNA: TGTGCCACCAGCAGAGATATGTACAAGAACCAAGAGACCCAGTACTTC. Its translation is CATSRDMYKNQETQYF. The chain has TRBV15 and TRBJ2-5; D ambiguous. This CDR3 spans 16 amino acids. Looked up from germline, CDR1 is LNHNV and CDR2 is YYDKDF (reference sequence). Trimming left V 0 bases short and J 0 bases short, with 11 bases between. Based on the CDR3 plus reference TRBV15 and TRBJ2-5, the full variable domain is DAMVIQNPRYQVTQFGKPVTLSCSQTLNHNVMYWYQQKSSQAPKLLFHYYDKDFNNEADTPDNFQSRRPNTSFCFLDIRSPGLGDTAMYLCATSRDMYKNQETQYFGPGTRLLVL.

A single count supports this clone. The chain combines TRBV19 with TRBJ2-2, with D perhaps TRBD1 or TRBD2 (5 bases each). The V end was cut by 7 bases, the J end by 3 bases, with 15 bases between. CDR1 is LNHDA and CDR2 is SQIVND in the germline V gene (reference sequence). The CDR3 consists of 15 residues. The CDR3 sequence: CASTDRQRDTGELFF. DNA for the CDR3: TGTGCCAGTACTGACCGACAGAGGGACACCGGGGAGCTGTTTTTT.

The V call is TRBV5-1, the J call TRBJ2-3; D is possibly TRBD1 or TRBD2 (5 bases each). Germline loops: CDR1 SGHRS, CDR2 YFSETQ. Deletions cut 2 bases from V and 4 bases from J, with 23 bases between. The CDR3 is 18 amino acids. Here the CDR3 DNA reads TGCGCCAGCAGCTTTCGCAGCGGAGGACAAGGATTCGCAGATACGCAGTATTTT. It codes for CASSFRSGGQGFADTQYF.

V is TRBV6-2 or TRBV6-3 and J is TRBJ2-1; 9 bases line up with TRBD2. From germline, CDR1 is MNHEY and CDR2 SVGEGT. This CDR3 contains 16 residues. V lost 2 bases to trimming and J lost 6 bases; unmatched junction nucleotides: 8. CDR3 amino acids: CASSYRWLAGSNEQFF. As DNA, the CDR3 is TGTGCCAGCAGTTACCGATGGCTAGCGGGGTCCAATGAGCAGTTCTTC.

The rearrangement links TRBV15 to TRBJ2-5; D is possibly TRBD1 (6 bases). The ends were cut back, 3 bases at V and 1 base at J, with 12 bases in the middle. Per germline, CDR1 LNHNV and CDR2 YYDKDF (reference sequence). The CDR3 spans 15 residues. CDR3 sequence reads: CATSRDRPSQETQYF. For the CDR3, the DNA is TGTGCCACCAGCAGGGACAGACCAAGCCAAGAGACCCAGTACTTC.

V and J are TRBV6-4 and TRBJ2-7; unclear D gene. The V end lost 8 bases, the J end lost 6 bases, and 11 bases lay between the germline ends. CDR1 and CDR2 (germline): MRHNA, SNTAGT. The CDR3 sequence is 11 residues long. CDR3 bases: TGTGCCAGCCCCTTTCGCCCCGAGCAGTACTTC. Its translation is CASPFRPEQYF.

The chain uses TRBV7-9 and TRBJ2-5, with 14 bases fitting TRBD2. The junction had 4 bases not matched to a gene; V was cut back by 2 bases and J by 5 bases. This CDR3 has 16 residues. In germline, CDR1 is SEHNR, CDR2 FQNEAQ (reference sequence). The CDR3 spells CASSLMGLAGDETQYF. The DNA for the CDR3 is TGTGCCAGCAGCTTAATGGGACTAGCGGGAGATGAGACCCAGTACTTC.

The V and J genes are TRBV19 and TRBJ2-7, with TRBD1 identical over 8 bases. The V segment lost 6 bases and the J segment 6 bases; nucleotides outside the gene matches: 19. Germline-derived CDR1 and CDR2 are LNHDA and SQIVND (reference sequence). The CDR3 is 17 residues long. The CDR3 DNA reads as TGTGCCAGTAGCCGGGACAGGCTTAACGGGGGCCTAGGCGAGCAGTACTTC. Translated: CASSRDRLNGGLGEQYF.

This clone was observed once. The chain carries TRBV19 and TRBJ2-7, with D possibly matching TRBD2 (5 bases). Trimming shortened V by 9 bases and J by 2 bases, and 23 bases separated the two germline ends. The CDR3 has 16 residues. The germline CDR1 and CDR2 sequences are LNHDA and SQIVND (reference sequence). DNA for the CDR3: TGTGCCAGAGCAAAACCATCGGAAGGGAGCCCCTACGAGCAGTACTTC. Translating gives CARAKPSEGSPYEQYF.

This clone came up once. The CDR3 reads CASSPTGSTDTQYF. The CDR3 bases are TGTGCCAGCTCACCAACGGGGTCCACAGATACGCAGTATTTT. The chain uses TRBV18 and TRBJ2-3; a possible D gene is TRBD2 (5 bases). V lost 2 bases, J lost 2 bases, and 8 bases lay in between. Germline V gives CDR1 KGHSH, CDR2 LQKENI. The CDR3 is 14 residues long.

The genes are TRBV5-1 and TRBJ2-1; a weak D match, TRBD2 (5 bases). The CDR3 length is 14 residues. With 5 bases removed from V and 5 bases from J, the gap between germline ends came to 14 bases. Germline V gene data show CDR1 as SGHRS and CDR2 as YFSETQ. CDR3 sequence reads: CASRDQPGNNEQFF. The DNA for the CDR3 is TGCGCCAGCAGAGACCAGCCGGGGAACAATGAGCAGTTCTTC.

This clone came up a few times. V and J are TRBV28 and TRBJ2-5; TRBD1 is a possible D gene (6 bases). Trimming shortened V by 5 bases and J by 5 bases, and 12 bases separated the two germline ends. Germline loops: CDR1 MDHEN, CDR2 SYDVKM. CDR3 length: 13 residues. As DNA, the CDR3 is TGTGCCAGCAGTCTCTGGCAGGGGGAGACCCAGTACTTC. It yields the protein CASSLWQGETQYF.

V usage is TRBV5-1 and J usage is TRBJ1-1; a possible D gene is TRBD1 (5 bases). CDR1 SGHRS and CDR2 YFSETQ come from the germline V gene. V was clipped by 3 bases and J by 6 bases, with 9 bases between them. There are 12 residues in the CDR3. The CDR3 sequence is CASSSQGPEAFF. Written as DNA, the CDR3 is TGCGCCAGCAGCTCGCAGGGCCCTGAAGCTTTCTTT.

This clone was picked up one time. The CDR3 nucleotides are TGTGCCAGCAGCAAAGCGGTCGAGCCTCAGGGGTCGAGCAATCAGCCCCAGCATTTT. It yields the protein CASSKAVEPQGSSNQPQHF. The V and J genes are TRBV21-1 and TRBJ1-5; the table assigns TRBD1, which was not confirmed against the DNA. TRBV21-1 is recorded as a pseudogene. This CDR3 has 19 residues.

J is TRBJ1-6 and V is TRBV7-9, with a tentative D call TRBD1 (5 bases). Trimming removed 1 base from V and 8 bases from J, with 6 bases in between. The CDR3 has 13 residues. Germline CDR1 is SEHNR and CDR2 is FQNEAQ (reference sequence). In nucleotides, the CDR3 is TGTGCCAGCAGCTTAGTGGGGGATTCACCCCTCCACTTT. It specifies CASSLVGDSPLHF.

This chain uses TRBV29-1 with TRBJ2-7; 7 bases are a match to TRBD2. Germline lookup yields CDR1 SQVTM and CDR2 ANQGSEA. Germline trimming cut 7 bases from V and 2 bases from J; bases unmatched to any gene: 8. The CDR3 extends over 13 amino acids. For the CDR3, the DNA is TGCAGCGCATCGACTAGCCCTACCTACGAGCAGTACTTC. This translates into CSASTSPTYEQYF.

The chain joins TRBV18 to TRBJ2-5, with unresolved D. This CDR3 comprises 13 residues. Trimming removed 2 bases at V and 1 base at J, with 5 bases between. Germline CDR1 is KGHSH and CDR2 is LQKENI. In DNA, the CDR3 is TGTGCCAGCTCACCAATTGCCCAAGAGACCCAGTACTTC. Amino acids: CASSPIAQETQYF.